This TCR beta chain was obtained from a study of shared clonotypes between healthy human individuals. Study as a whole: Donors, aged 18 to 49, were a couple of women and three men. Study findings and constraints: Clonotypes which were not shared had lower generation probabilities than clonotypes that all four donors shared.

In the original processing: Junction-only immunoSEQ data arrived without quality scores, meaning filtering differed. Repertoires were generated with immunoSEQ multiplex PCR, while TCRdb's copy carries only in-frame clones and drops some. That table supplies the V and J calls and clone size; D and trimming were determined from the DNA. This sample has about 2.3 million clones; over 85% occur once, and the top ten carry under 0.45%. This clone was recorded once. Its antigen is still unknown. This CDR3 is 15 amino acids long. Germline V gene data show CDR1 as MNHEY and CDR2 as SMNVEV (reference sequence). Losses at the gene ends were 2 bases for V and 8 bases for J; bases not matched to a gene: 10.

Material: naive CD4+ T cells from PBMCs. As for subset: CD45RA+ positively selected. The chain has TRBV27 and TRBJ1-2, with 8 bases fitting TRBD1. This clonotype was sampled from a man between 18 and 35 years old in good health. Some clones in this sample may be carry-over from other donors' samples. CDR3 in DNA: TGTGCCAGCAGTTTACACCGGACAGGGCACTCGGGCTACACCTTC. Residues: CASSLHRTGHSGYTF.